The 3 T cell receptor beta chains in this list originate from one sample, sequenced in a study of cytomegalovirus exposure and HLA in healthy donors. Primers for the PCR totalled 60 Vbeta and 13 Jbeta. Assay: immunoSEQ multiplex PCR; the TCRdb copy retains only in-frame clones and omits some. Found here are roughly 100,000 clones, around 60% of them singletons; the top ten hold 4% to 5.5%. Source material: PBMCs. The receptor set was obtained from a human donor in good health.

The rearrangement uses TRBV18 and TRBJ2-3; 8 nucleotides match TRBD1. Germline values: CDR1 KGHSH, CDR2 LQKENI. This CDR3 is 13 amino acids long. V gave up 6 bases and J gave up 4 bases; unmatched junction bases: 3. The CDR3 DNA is TGTGCCAGCTCGAAGACAGGGGCAGATACGCAGTATTTT. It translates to CASSKTGADTQYF.

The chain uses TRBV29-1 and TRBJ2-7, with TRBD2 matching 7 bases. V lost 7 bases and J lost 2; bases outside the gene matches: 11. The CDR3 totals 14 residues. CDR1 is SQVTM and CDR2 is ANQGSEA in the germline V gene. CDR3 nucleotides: TGCAGCGCCGCGGGGGACTACCCCCCCTACGAGCAGTACTTC. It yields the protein CSAAGDYPPYEQYF.

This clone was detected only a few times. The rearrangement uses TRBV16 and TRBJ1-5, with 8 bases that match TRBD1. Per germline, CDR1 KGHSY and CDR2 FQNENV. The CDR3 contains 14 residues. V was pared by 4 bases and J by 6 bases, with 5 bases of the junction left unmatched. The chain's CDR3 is CASSLDRGPQPQHF. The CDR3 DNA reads TGTGCCAGCAGCCTTGACAGGGGTCCTCAGCCCCAGCATTTT.